These T cell receptor beta chains were read from a single sample in a study of blood T cell repertoires in COVID-19. Measured with immunoSEQ multiplex PCR; TCRdb has only the in-frame clones, and not every one. This table has about 43,000 clones, roughly 80% appearing once. Specimen: peripheral blood. These receptors were collected from a woman aged 55-75 years with acute or convalescent COVID-19. Both conserved end residues are part of each CDR3. D genes are given only for firm matches. Expanded clones get a size class; other rows say once, few or many, or leave the size out.

j_call	d_call	v_call	clone_size	cdr3_aa	cdr3_nt
TRBJ1-3	TRBD1	TRBV11-2	once	CASSFRDRGFGNTIYF	TGTGCCAGCAGCTTCCGGGACAGGGGATTCGGAAACACCATATATTTT
TRBJ1-2	NA	TRBV7-8	NA	CASRDTGTYGYTF	TGTGCCAGCAGGGATACAGGCACCTATGGCTACACCTTC
TRBJ2-4	NA	TRBV14	NA	CASSQGPVTNQYF	TGTGCCAGCAGCCAAGGACCCGTGACAAACCAGTACTTC
TRBJ1-2	NA	TRBV29-1	once	CSVTVGNYGYTF	TGCAGCGTTACGGTCGGGAACTATGGCTACACCTTC
TRBJ2-4	TRBD1	TRBV30	few	CACGTGGLAGNIQYF	TGTGCCTGCGGGACAGGGGGTCTGGCAGGAAACATTCAGTACTTC
TRBJ2-1	TRBD1	TRBV7-3	NA	CASSQQGKDEQFF	TGTGCCAGCAGCCAACAGGGGAAGGATGAGCAGTTCTTC
TRBJ1-4	TRBD1	TRBV5-1	few	CASSLERGPEKLFF	TGCGCCAGCAGCTTGGAAAGGGGGCCTGAAAAACTGTTTTTT
TRBJ1-5	NA	TRBV19	NA	CASSIKQPPQPQHF	TGTGCCAGTAGTATAAAACAGCCTCCACAGCCCCAGCATTTT
TRBJ2-3	NA	TRBV3-1/TRBV3-2	NA	CASSPTARGSDTQYF	TGTGCCAGCAGCCCCACGGCTCGGGGTTCAGATACGCAGTATTTT
TRBJ1-2	TRBD1	TRBV6-5	NA	CASSPGTGRFGYTF	TGTGCCAGCAGCCCAGGGACAGGGAGGTTTGGCTACACCTTC
TRBJ2-3	TRBD2	TRBV3-1/TRBV3-2	NA	CASSSGGASTDTQYF	TGTGCCAGCAGCAGCGGGGGGGCTAGCACAGATACGCAGTATTTT
TRBJ1-5	NA	TRBV7-6	NA	CASSKGQSDQPQHF	TGTGCCAGCAGCAAGGGACAATCTGATCAGCCCCAGCATTTT
TRBJ2-1	TRBD2	TRBV24-1	NA	CATSDPRTSGGAYNEQFF	TGTGCCACCAGTGATCCCAGGACTAGCGGGGGGGCCTACAATGAGCAGTTCTTC
TRBJ2-7	TRBD1	TRBV6-2/TRBV6-3	NA	CASSRPGQGINEQYF	TGTGCCAGCAGCCGTCCGGGACAGGGGATAAACGAGCAGTACTTC
TRBJ1-4	NA	TRBV4-3	NA	CASSTQANEKLFF	TGCGCCAGCAGTACCCAGGCTAATGAAAAACTGTTTTTT
TRBJ1-5	NA	TRBV9	few	CASSVVARGGNQPQHF	TGTGCCAGCAGCGTAGTAGCTCGGGGAGGCAATCAGCCCCAGCATTTT
TRBJ2-3	TRBD2	TRBV10-2	NA	CASSGLAGDTDTQYF	TGCGCCAGCAGCGGACTAGCGGGGGATACAGATACGCAGTATTTT
TRBJ2-5	TRBD2	TRBV5-4	few	CASLERGEETQYF	TGTGCCAGCTTAGAGCGGGGCGAAGAGACCCAGTACTTC
TRBJ1-6	NA	TRBV30	NA	CAWHPRSSYNSPLHF	TGTGCCTGGCATCCGCGAAGCTCCTATAATTCACCCCTCCACTTT
TRBJ1-2	NA	TRBV9	NA	CASTGPRGYGYTF	TGTGCCAGCACCGGGCCTCGGGGCTATGGCTACACCTTC
TRBJ1-2	NA	TRBV5-1	NA	CASSLDSPEGYTF	TGCGCCAGCAGCTTGGACAGTCCGGAAGGCTACACCTTC
TRBJ2-1	NA	TRBV18	NA	CASSPPSGLGEQFF	TGTGCCAGCTCACCACCATCAGGTTTAGGTGAGCAGTTCTTC
TRBJ2-1	TRBD1	TRBV5-6	NA	CASTDTGGYNEQFF	TGTGCCAGCACGGATACAGGGGGCTACAATGAGCAGTTCTTC
TRBJ2-7	NA	TRBV27	NA	CASSFYSSYEQYF	TGTGCCAGCAGTTTCTACAGCTCCTACGAGCAGTACTTC
TRBJ1-6	NA	TRBV12-2	NA	CASRLVEDSPLHF	TGTGCAAGTCGCTTAGTCGAGGATTCACCCCTCCACTTT
TRBJ1-6	TRBD1	TRBV27	NA	CASSLSGGISPLHF	TGTGCCAGCAGTTTGTCAGGGGGCATATCACCCCTCCACTTT
TRBJ2-1	NA	TRBV30	few	CAAISLGGGGNEQFF	TGTGCCGCCATCTCCCTGGGGGGGGGCGGGAATGAGCAGTTCTTC
TRBJ1-1	NA	TRBV5-7	NA	CASSYRTERKNTEAFF	TGTGCCAGCAGTTATCGGACAGAAAGAAAGAACACTGAAGCTTTCTTT
TRBJ2-3	NA	TRBV5-6	NA	CASSLGELRLNTDTQYF	TGTGCCAGCAGCTTGGGAGAACTGAGACTTAACACAGATACGCAGTATTTT
TRBJ2-1	NA	TRBV11-2	NA	CATEGAYNEQFF	TGTGCCACCGAGGGAGCCTACAATGAGCAGTTCTTC